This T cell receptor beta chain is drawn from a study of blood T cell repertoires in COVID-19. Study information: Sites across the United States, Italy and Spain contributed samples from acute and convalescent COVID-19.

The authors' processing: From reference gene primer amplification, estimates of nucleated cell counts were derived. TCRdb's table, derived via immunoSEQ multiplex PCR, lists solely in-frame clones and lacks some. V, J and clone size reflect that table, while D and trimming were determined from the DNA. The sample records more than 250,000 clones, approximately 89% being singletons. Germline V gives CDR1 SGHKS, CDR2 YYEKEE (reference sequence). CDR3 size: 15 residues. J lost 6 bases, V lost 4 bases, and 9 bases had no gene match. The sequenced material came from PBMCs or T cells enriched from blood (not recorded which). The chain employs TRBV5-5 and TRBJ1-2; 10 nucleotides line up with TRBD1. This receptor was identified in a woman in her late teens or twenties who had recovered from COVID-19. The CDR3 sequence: CASSNPGQGRDGYTF. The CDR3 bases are TGTGCCAGCAGCAATCCGGGACAGGGGAGGGATGGCTACACCTTC.